A single sample gave rise to the 12 T cell receptor beta chains below, sequenced in a study of cytomegalovirus exposure and HLA in healthy donors. Amplification used 60 Vbeta primers and 13 Jbeta primers. Sequencing was performed with immunoSEQ multiplex PCR; in TCRdb, only in-frame clones are kept and a portion is missing. Among around 170,000 clones listed, over 65% were seen once. The material sequenced was PBMCs. The receptors come from a man aged 18 to 29 in good health and CMV-seronegative.

V is TRBV19 and J is TRBJ2-7; the D gene is possibly TRBD2 (5 bases). The CDR3 spans 12 residues. V lost 5 bases and J lost 3, with 8 bases in between. CDR1 LNHDA and CDR2 SQIVND come from the germline V gene (reference sequence). The CDR3 DNA is TGTGCCAGTAGTTTAGGAGGCTACGAGCAGTACTTC. It encodes CASSLGGYEQYF. Together with reference TRBV19 and TRBJ2-7, the CDR3 gives the full variable domain: DGGITQSPKYLFRKEGQNVTLSCEQNLNHDAMYWYRQDPGQGLRLIYYSQIVNDFQKGDIAEGYSVSREKKESFPLTVTSAQKNPTAFYLCASSLGGYEQYFGPGTRLTVT.

This chain connects TRBV5-1 to TRBJ2-3, with 13 nucleotides matching TRBD2. Per the germline V gene, CDR1 is SGHRS and CDR2 is YFSETQ. V was clipped by 2 bases and J by 2 bases; unmatched bases: 2. This CDR3 has 16 residues. CDR3 loop: CASSLLAGGITDTQYF. The CDR3 DNA reads as TGCGCCAGCAGCTTACTAGCGGGAGGGATCACAGATACGCAGTATTTT.

V gene TRBV9 combines with J gene TRBJ1-2, with TRBD1 matching over 7 bases. Germline CDR1 and CDR2: SGDLS and YYNGEE. V trimming: 7 bases; J trimming: 3 bases; junction bases outside the gene matches: 9. This CDR3 is built from 14 residues. In DNA, the CDR3 is TGTGCCAGCGGCGGTGACAGGGAGGACTATGGCTACACCTTC. Translation: CASGGDREDYGYTF.

This sequence joins TRBV4-2 and TRBJ1-6; TRBD1 matches 9 bases. V was pared by 4 bases and J by 7 bases, with 8 bases of the junction left unmatched. The CDR3 is 16 residues long. Germline lookup yields CDR1 LGHNA and CDR2 YNFKEQ. The CDR3 nucleotides read TGTGCCAGCAGCCCTCCAGGGACAGGGAAGAATTCACCCCTCCACTTT. It yields the protein CASSPPGTGKNSPLHF.

The chain employs TRBV5-1 and TRBJ1-1, with TRBD1 matching 10 bases. CDR1 is SGHRS and CDR2 is YFSETQ in the germline V gene. This CDR3 has 18 residues. Losses at the gene ends were 4 bases for V and 4 bases for J; bases not matched to a gene: 16. The CDR3 loop is CASSLRSGTGVSPTEAFF. The DNA of the CDR3 is TGCGCCAGCAGCCTACGTTCCGGGACAGGGGTGTCCCCCACTGAAGCTTTCTTT.

This clone came up once. The chain is built from TRBV19 and TRBJ1-6, with a weak D call TRBD1 (5 bases). CDR3 size: 13 residues. V was shortened by 7 bases and J by 7 bases, with 11 bases between the two germline ends. The V gene's germline CDR1 is LNHDA and CDR2 SQIVND (reference sequence). CDR3 coding DNA: TGTGCCAGTAAGGTGGACACGAATTCACCCCTCCACTTT. It translates to CASKVDTNSPLHF. Combining the CDR3 with reference TRBV19 and TRBJ1-6 gives the whole variable domain DGGITQSPKYLFRKEGQNVTLSCEQNLNHDAMYWYRQDPGQGLRLIYYSQIVNDFQKGDIAEGYSVSREKKESFPLTVTSAQKNPTAFYLCASKVDTNSPLHFGNGTRLTVT.

This clone was found a few times. The genes are TRBV10-2 and TRBJ1-2, with D possibly being TRBD1 (5 bases). There are 14 residues in the CDR3. V was cut by 8 bases and J by 4 bases, with 17 bases left in between. Germline V gene sequence: CDR1 WSHSY, CDR2 SAAADI. CDR3 protein: CASAETALLYGYTF. The CDR3 DNA is TGCGCCAGCGCGGAGACAGCTCTCCTCTATGGCTACACCTTC.

This rearrangement joins TRBV7-9 to TRBJ1-5; D is undetermined. Per the germline V gene, CDR1 is SEHNR and CDR2 is FQNEAQ (reference sequence). Trimming stripped 2 bases from V and 7 bases from J, with 9 bases between. The length of the CDR3 is 13 residues. The CDR3 here is CASSLTEGQPQHF. CDR3 sequence (DNA): TGTGCCAGCAGCTTAACAGAAGGACAGCCCCAGCATTTT.

The chain carries TRBV25-1 and TRBJ2-3, with D unresolved. V was clipped by 2 bases and J by 0 bases, with 9 bases between them. Germline CDR1 and CDR2: MGHDK and SYGVNS. The CDR3 has 15 residues. The DNA of the CDR3 is TGTGCCAGCAGTGAAGCAGGCTTGAGCACAGATACGCAGTATTTT. Protein: CASSEAGLSTDTQYF.

The J gene is TRBJ2-7, the V gene TRBV5-1; 11 bases fit TRBD2. Germline V gene lookup returns CDR1 SGHRS and CDR2 YFSETQ. The V and J ends lost 0 bases and 5 bases, in that order; junction bases with no gene match: 7. This CDR3 has 16 residues. CDR3 sequence: CASSLGLAGGINEQYF. The CDR3 DNA is TGCGCCAGCAGCTTGGGGCTAGCGGGAGGTATCAACGAGCAGTACTTC.

The chain uses TRBV25-1 and TRBJ1-3; a possible D gene is TRBD1 (5 bases). The CDR3 sequence is 15 residues long. Germline CDR1 is MGHDK and CDR2 is SYGVNS. V lost 4 bases, J lost 2 bases, and 12 bases lay in between. For the CDR3, the DNA is TGTGCCAGCAGTGCCGGGGGTCCGGCTGGAAACACCATATATTTT. Residues: CASSAGGPAGNTIYF.

The genes are TRBV5-1 and TRBJ1-1, with 7 positions matching TRBD1. Germline V gives CDR1 SGHRS, CDR2 YFSETQ. Unmatched junction bases numbered 5, after V lost 3 bases and J lost 0 bases. The CDR3 length is 15 residues. The CDR3 spells CASSYTGDVNTEAFF. DNA of the CDR3: TGCGCCAGCAGCTATACAGGGGACGTGAACACTGAAGCTTTCTTT.